The source of this T cell receptor beta chain is a study of blood T cells in healthy people across ages. CDR1 and CDR2 (germline): DFQATT, SNEGSKA (reference sequence). CDR3 size: 15 residues. The V and J ends lost 5 bases and 1 base, in that order; junction bases with no gene match: 7. A sample-barcoded 5' primer and a J-beta primer mix were used in a second PCR of about 7 to 12 cycles. TCRdb reprocessed the 5' RACE reads via MiXCR and lists one record per CDR3 protein. The table records over 500,000 distinct CDR3 sequences, 52% of them present only once. Extraction yielded at least 6 micrograms of total RNA per sample.

The sequence was obtained from a woman aged 80 or older in good health. J is TRBJ2-2 and V is TRBV20-1; 7 bases are shared with TRBD2. Input material: blood. CDR3 bases: TGCAGTGCTGGGGAGGGAATGAGGAACACCGGGGAGCTGTTTTTT. It codes for CSAGEGMRNTGELFF.